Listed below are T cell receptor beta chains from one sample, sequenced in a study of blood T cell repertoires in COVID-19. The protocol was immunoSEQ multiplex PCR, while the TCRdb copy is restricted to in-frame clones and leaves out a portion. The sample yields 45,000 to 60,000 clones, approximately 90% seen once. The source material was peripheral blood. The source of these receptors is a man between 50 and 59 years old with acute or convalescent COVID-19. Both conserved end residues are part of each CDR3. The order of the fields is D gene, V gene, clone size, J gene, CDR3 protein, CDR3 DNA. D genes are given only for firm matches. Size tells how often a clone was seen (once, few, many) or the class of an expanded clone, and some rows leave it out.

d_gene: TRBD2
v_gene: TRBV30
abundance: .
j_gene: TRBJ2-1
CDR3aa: CAWSASGMHNEQFF
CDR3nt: TGTGCCTGGAGTGCTAGCGGGATGCACAATGAGCAGTTCTTC

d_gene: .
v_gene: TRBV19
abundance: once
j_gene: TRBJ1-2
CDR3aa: CASSIVSARATPSYGYTF
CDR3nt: TGTGCCAGTAGTATAGTGTCGGCGCGGGCTACCCCATCCTATGGCTACACCTTC

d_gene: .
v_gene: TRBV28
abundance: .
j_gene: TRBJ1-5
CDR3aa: CASSSLGNQPQHF
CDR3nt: TGTGCCAGCAGTTCGTTAGGCAATCAGCCCCAGCATTTT

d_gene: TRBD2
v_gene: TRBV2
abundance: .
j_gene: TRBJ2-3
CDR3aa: CASSQVIAGGTDTQYF
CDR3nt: TGTGCCAGCAGTCAAGTTATAGCGGGGGGCACAGATACGCAGTATTTT

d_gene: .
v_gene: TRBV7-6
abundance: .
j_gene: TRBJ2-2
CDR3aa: CASSRDTGELFF
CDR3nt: TGTGCCAGCAGCCGCGACACCGGGGAGCTGTTTTTT

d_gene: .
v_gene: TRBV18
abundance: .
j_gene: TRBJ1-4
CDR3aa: CASSPGERQKLFF
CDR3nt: TGTGCCAGCTCACCGGGCGAACGCCAAAAACTGTTTTTT

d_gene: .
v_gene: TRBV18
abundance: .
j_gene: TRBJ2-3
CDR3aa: CASSLGLETDTQYF
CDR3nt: TGTGCCAGCTCACTGGGACTTGAGACAGATACGCAGTATTTT

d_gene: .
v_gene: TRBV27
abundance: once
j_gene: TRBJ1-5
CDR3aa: CASSYHRDNQPQHF
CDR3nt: TGTGCCAGCAGTTACCACAGGGACAATCAGCCCCAGCATTTT

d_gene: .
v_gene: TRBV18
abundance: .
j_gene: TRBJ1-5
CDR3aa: CASSPTVYRYNQPQHF
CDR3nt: TGTGCCAGCTCACCAACTGTTTACAGGTACAATCAGCCCCAGCATTTT

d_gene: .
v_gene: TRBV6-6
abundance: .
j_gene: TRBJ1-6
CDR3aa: CAGERPLHF
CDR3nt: TGTGCCGGAGAAAGACCCCTCCACTTT

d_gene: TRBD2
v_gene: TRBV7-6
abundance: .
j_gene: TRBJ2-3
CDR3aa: CASSQGLAGTDTQYF
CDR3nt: TGTGCCAGCAGCCAGGGACTAGCGGGCACAGATACGCAGTATTTT

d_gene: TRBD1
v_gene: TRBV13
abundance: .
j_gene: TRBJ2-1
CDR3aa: CASSAGTGTNNEQFF
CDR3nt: TGTGCCAGCAGCGCCGGGACAGGGACCAACAATGAGCAGTTCTTC

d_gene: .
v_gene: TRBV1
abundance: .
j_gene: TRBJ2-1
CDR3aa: CTSSQDSQRGDYEQFF
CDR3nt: TGCACCAGCAGCCAAGATAGCCAGCGGGGTGACTATGAGCAGTTCTTC

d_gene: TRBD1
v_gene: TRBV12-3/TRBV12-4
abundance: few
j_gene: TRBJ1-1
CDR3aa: CASSRTGHTEAFF
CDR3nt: TGTGCCAGCAGTAGGACAGGGCACACTGAAGCTTTCTTT

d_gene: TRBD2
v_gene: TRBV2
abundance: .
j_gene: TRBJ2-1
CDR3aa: CASSEGRGTYNEQFF
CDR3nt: TGTGCCAGCAGTGAAGGGCGGGGGACCTACAATGAGCAGTTCTTC

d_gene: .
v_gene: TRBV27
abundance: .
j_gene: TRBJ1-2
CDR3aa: CASSLREGYGYTF
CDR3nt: TGTGCCAGCAGTTTGCGGGAGGGCTATGGCTACACCTTC

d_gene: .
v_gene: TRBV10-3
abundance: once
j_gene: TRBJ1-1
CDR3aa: CASSSMNTEAFF
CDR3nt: TGTGCCTCTTCCAGTATGAACACTGAAGCTTTCTTT

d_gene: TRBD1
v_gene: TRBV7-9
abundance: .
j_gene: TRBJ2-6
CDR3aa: CASSVGQGVYGANVLTF
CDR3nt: TGTGCCAGCAGCGTCGGACAGGGTGTTTATGGGGCCAACGTCCTGACTTTC

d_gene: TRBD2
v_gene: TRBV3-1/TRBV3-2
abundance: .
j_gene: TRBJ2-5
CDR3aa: CASSQDIAGGLETQYF
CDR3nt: TGTGCCAGCAGCCAAGATATAGCGGGGGGGCTCGAGACCCAGTACTTC

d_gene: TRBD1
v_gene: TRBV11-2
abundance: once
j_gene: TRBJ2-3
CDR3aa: CASYTDRDDTQYF
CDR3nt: TGTGCCAGCTATACGGACAGGGATGATACGCAGTATTTT

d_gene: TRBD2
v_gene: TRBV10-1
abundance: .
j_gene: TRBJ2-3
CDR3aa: CASSEPAGGGFGTDTQYF
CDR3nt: TGCGCCAGCAGTGAACCAGCGGGGGGTGGGTTTGGAACAGATACGCAGTATTTT

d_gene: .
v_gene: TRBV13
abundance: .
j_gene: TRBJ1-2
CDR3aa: CASSVQGLYGYTF
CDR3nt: TGTGCCAGCAGCGTACAGGGCCTCTATGGCTACACCTTC

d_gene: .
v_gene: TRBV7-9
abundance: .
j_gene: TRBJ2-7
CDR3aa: CASSLAGAGYEQYF
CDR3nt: TGTGCCAGCAGCTTAGCGGGGGCCGGTTACGAGCAGTACTTC

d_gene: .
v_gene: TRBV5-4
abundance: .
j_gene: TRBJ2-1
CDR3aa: CASSLHSLNNEQFF
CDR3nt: TGTGCCAGCAGCTTGCATAGTCTAAACAATGAGCAGTTCTTC

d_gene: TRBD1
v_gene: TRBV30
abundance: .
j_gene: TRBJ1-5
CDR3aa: CAWGQGPGNQPQHF
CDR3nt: TGTGCCTGGGGACAGGGGCCAGGCAATCAGCCCCAGCATTTT

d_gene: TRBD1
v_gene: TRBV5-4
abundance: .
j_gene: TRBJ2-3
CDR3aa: CASSQGTVRTDTQYF
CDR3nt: TGTGCCAGCAGCCAAGGGACAGTCCGCACAGATACGCAGTATTTT

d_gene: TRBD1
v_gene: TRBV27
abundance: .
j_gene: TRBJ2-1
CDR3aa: CASSSGTGGRNEQFF
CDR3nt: TGTGCCAGCAGTTCCGGGACAGGGGGGCGGAATGAGCAGTTCTTC

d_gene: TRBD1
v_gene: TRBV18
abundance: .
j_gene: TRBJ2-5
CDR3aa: CASSKNRGQETQYF
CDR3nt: TGTGCCAGCTCTAAAAACAGGGGGCAAGAGACCCAGTACTTC

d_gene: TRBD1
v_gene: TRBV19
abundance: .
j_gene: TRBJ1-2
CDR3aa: CASTGTGIGLYGYTF
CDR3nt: TGTGCCAGCACCGGGACAGGGATCGGATTATATGGCTACACCTTC

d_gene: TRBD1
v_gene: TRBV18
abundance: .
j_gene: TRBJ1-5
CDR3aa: CASSADRVGQPQHF
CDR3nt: TGTGCCAGCTCAGCGGACAGGGTTGGCCAGCCCCAGCATTTT

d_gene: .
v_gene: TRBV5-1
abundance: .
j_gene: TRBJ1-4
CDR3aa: CASSLGRGTTNEKLFF
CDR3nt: TGCGCCAGCAGCTTAGGTAGGGGGACAACTAATGAAAAACTGTTTTTT

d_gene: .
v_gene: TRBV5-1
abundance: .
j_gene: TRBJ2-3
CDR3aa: CASSLLARGGTDTQYF
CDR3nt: TGCGCCAGCAGCCTCCTAGCCCGGGGTGGGACAGATACGCAGTATTTT

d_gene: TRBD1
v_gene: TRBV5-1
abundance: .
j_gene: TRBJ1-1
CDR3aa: CASSSGTGFWEAFF
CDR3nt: TGCGCCAGCAGCTCCGGGACAGGGTTTTGGGAAGCTTTCTTT

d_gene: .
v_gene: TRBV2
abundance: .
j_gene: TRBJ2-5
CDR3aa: CASKVTGLETQYF
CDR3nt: TGTGCCAGCAAAGTAACAGGGTTAGAGACCCAGTACTTC

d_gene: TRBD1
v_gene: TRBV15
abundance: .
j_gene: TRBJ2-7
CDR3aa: CATSIDRAMFAYEQYF
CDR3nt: TGTGCCACCAGCATAGACAGGGCCATGTTTGCCTACGAGCAGTACTTC

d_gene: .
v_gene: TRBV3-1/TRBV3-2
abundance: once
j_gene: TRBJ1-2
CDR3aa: CASSQYPNGGAGGYTF
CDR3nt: TGTGCCAGCAGCCAGTATCCAAACGGAGGGGCGGGTGGCTACACCTTC

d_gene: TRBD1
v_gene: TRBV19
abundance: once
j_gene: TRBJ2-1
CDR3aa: CASLGDRDFF
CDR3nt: TGTGCCAGTCTGGGGGACAGGGACTTCTTC

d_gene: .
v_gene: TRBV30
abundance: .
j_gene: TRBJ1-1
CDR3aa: CAWSQGPNTEAFF
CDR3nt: TGTGCCTGGAGTCAGGGGCCGAACACTGAAGCTTTCTTT

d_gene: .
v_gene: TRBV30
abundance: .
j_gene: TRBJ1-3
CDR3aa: CACRESGNTIYF
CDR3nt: TGTGCCTGCCGAGAATCTGGAAACACCATATATTTT

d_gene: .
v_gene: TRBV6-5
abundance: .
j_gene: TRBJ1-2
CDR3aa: CASSPEPQGYTF
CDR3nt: TGTGCCAGCAGTCCAGAACCTCAGGGCTACACCTTC

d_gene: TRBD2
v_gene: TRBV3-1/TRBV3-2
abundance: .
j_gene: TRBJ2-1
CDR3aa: CASSLRTSLYNEQFF
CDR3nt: TGTGCCAGCAGCCTTAGGACTAGTTTGTACAATGAGCAGTTCTTC

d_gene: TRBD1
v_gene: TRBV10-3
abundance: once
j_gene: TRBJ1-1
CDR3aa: CATRQGARAEAFF
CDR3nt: TGTGCCACCCGACAGGGGGCGCGGGCTGAAGCTTTCTTT

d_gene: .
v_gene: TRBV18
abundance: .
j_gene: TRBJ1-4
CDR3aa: CASSQQADNEKLFF
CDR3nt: TGTGCCAGCTCTCAACAGGCGGATAATGAAAAACTGTTTTTT

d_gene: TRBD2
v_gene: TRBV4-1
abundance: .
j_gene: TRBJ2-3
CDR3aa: CASSRKTVGGGDTGPPDTQYF
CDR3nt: TGCGCCAGCAGCCGCAAGACCGTAGGCGGGGGGGATACAGGCCCCCCAGATACGCAGTATTTT

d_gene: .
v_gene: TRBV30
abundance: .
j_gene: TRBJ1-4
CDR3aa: CAWSVRQGREKLFF
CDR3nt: TGTGCCTGGAGTGTACGGCAGGGTCGGGAAAAACTGTTTTTT

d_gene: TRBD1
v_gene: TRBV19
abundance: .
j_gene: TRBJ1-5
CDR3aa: CASSREGARDQPQHF
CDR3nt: TGTGCCAGTAGCCGAGAGGGGGCGCGGGATCAGCCCCAGCATTTT

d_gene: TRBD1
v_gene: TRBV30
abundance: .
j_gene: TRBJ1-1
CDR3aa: CAWTTGVNTEAFF
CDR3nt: TGTGCCTGGACTACAGGGGTGAACACTGAAGCTTTCTTT

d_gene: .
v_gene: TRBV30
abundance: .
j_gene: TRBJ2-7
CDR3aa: CAWSGAGGVLYEQYF
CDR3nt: TGTGCCTGGAGTGGGGCGGGCGGGGTACTCTACGAGCAGTACTTC

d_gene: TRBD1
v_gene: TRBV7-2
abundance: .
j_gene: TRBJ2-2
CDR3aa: CASSSDRAGTGELFF
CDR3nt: TGTGCCAGCAGCTCAGACAGGGCGGGCACCGGGGAGCTGTTTTTT

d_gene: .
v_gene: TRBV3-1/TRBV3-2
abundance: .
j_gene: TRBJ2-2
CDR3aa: CASRRQGYGANTGELFF
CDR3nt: TGTGCCAGCAGGCGGCAGGGGTACGGTGCGAACACCGGGGAGCTGTTTTTT